This TCR beta chain was sequenced in a study of cytomegalovirus exposure and HLA in healthy donors. In the PCR, 60 Vbeta and 13 Jbeta primers were used. The table came from immunoSEQ multiplex PCR; TCRdb's copy has only in-frame clones and leaves some out. The sample lists about 110,000 clones, less than 80% occurring once. From germline, CDR1 is SGHAT and CDR2 FQNNGV. The CDR3 is made up of 15 amino acids. V lost 3 bases, J lost 2 bases, and 3 bases stayed unmatched. Specimen: PBMCs. This receptor was taken from a woman between 45 and 65 years old in good health and CMV-seropositive. The chain is built from TRBV11-2 and TRBJ2-3; TRBD2 matches at 9 bases. The CDR3 sequence is CASSFSSGATDTQYF. CDR3 in DNA: TGTGCCAGCAGCTTTTCTAGCGGGGCCACAGATACGCAGTATTTT.